These 19 T cell receptor beta chains were sequenced from one sample in a study of blood T cells in healthy people across ages (dated by TCRdb to the mid-2010s). Preparation of the library involved 5' RACE. Sequencing relied on an Illumina HiSeq 2500. A second PCR of roughly 7 to 12 cycles was run with a J-beta primer mix and a sample-barcoded 5' primer. TCRdb reprocessing: public reads trimmed at Q25 with fastp, clones called with MiXCR, in-frame beta chains kept. Here each entry gathers all rows of one CDR3 protein and keeps the most common genes and DNA. In all, the sample holds hundreds of thousands of distinct CDR3 sequences, and 32% of those were seen once. The biggest ten clones account for 15% to 19% of the sample. The sample comprised blood. Every receptor here comes from a woman at least 80 years old in good health. Donor details come from another sample of the same person, matched by shared clones.

The chain links TRBV5-1 to TRBJ2-5, with a possible D match to TRBD2 (5 bases). The CDR3 consists of 15 residues. In germline, CDR1 is SGHRS, CDR2 YFSETQ. V was trimmed by 5 bases and J by 11 bases, leaving 25 bases between them. The CDR3: CASRIGGAAGDEQYF. The CDR3 region has the DNA TGCGCCAGCAGAATAGGAGGAGCCGCGGGCGATGAGCAGTACTTC.

The chain recombines TRBV20-1 with TRBJ1-3; no definite D call. This CDR3 contains 13 residues. From germline, CDR1 is DFQATT and CDR2 SNEGSKA (reference sequence). Trimming left V 0 bases short and J 5 bases short, with 8 bases between. CDR3 coding DNA: TGCAGTGCTAGAGATACCCAGCGAAACACCATATATTTT. Its protein product is CSARDTQRNTIYF.

As concerns this clonotype: This clone may be a read error of a much larger clone one base away. The chain uses TRBV6-2 or TRBV6-3 and TRBJ2-5; 14 bases are shared with TRBD2. The CDR3 is made up of 18 amino acids. The V gene's germline CDR1 is MNHEY and CDR2 SVGEGT. The ends lost 4 bases at V and 11 bases at J; junction bases unmatched: 18. Here the CDR3 DNA reads TGTGCCAGCAGTTCTCAGACTAGCGGGGGGGCGGGGTACAATGAGCAGTACTTC. This translates into CASSSQTSGGAGYNEQYF.

This clonotype has at least ten counts. V gene TRBV30 combines with J gene TRBJ2-7; possible D gene TRBD1, 5 bases. There are 14 residues in the CDR3. Germline CDR1 and CDR2: GTSNPN and SVGIG (reference sequence). Trimming pared 4 bases from V and 4 bases from J, leaving 17 bases between. DNA for the CDR3: TGTGCCTGGACCCAAAGGGGCCGGTATTACGAGCAGTACTTC. This codes for CAWTQRGRYYEQYF.

At least ten counts were recorded for this clonotype. This chain links TRBV6-5 with TRBJ2-3, with D possibly being TRBD1 or TRBD2 (5 bases each). V lost 0 bases and J lost 0, with 16 bases in between. In germline, CDR1 is MNHEY, CDR2 SVGAGI. The CDR3 length is 18 residues. The CDR3 bases are TGTGCCAGCAGTTACTCGGAAGGGACGCGAGAGAGCACAGATACGCAGTATTTT. This encodes CASSYSEGTRESTDTQYF.

With respect to this clonotype: This could be a read error, since a much larger clone is one nucleotide away. The chain has TRBV20-1 and TRBJ1-5, with a tentative D call TRBD1 (6 bases). The CDR3 is 14 residues long. Germline V gives CDR1 DFQATT, CDR2 SNEGSKA (reference sequence). CDR3 nucleotide sequence: TGCAGTACTAGGTCCGGGGGCGGCAATCAGCCCCAGCATTTT. This encodes CSTRSGGGNQPQHF.

This clonotype was counted ten times or more. The rearrangement joins TRBV4-2 to TRBJ2-6; possible D gene TRBD1, 5 bases. Germline V gene sequence: CDR1 LGHNA, CDR2 YNFKEQ. The V and J ends lost 0 bases and 1 base respectively, with 7 bases between them. The CDR3 sequence is 16 residues long. DNA for the CDR3: TGTGCCAGCAGCCAAGAACCAGGGTCTGGGGCCAACGTCCTGACTTTC. It yields the protein CASSQEPGSGANVLTF.

This clonotype was observed a handful of times. The chain employs TRBV28 and TRBJ1-5; no clear D. Trimming removed 9 bases from V and 9 bases from J, with 12 bases in between. The CDR3 sequence is 11 residues long. The germline gives CDR1 MDHEN, CDR2 SYDVKM. CDR3 region: CASKPSGPQHF. CDR3 nucleotides: TGTGCCAGTAAGCCGTCCGGGCCCCAGCATTTT.

This clonotype was picked up a small number of times. A much bigger clone sits one base away, suggesting this may be a read error. CDR3 DNA sequence: TGTGCCAGCAGTCCCGGACTGAGTTCAAGCAATGAGCAGTACTTC. Translated, it gives CASSPGLSSSNEQYF. This chain uses TRBV12-3 or TRBV12-4 with TRBJ2-7; TRBD2 is a possible D gene (5 bases). Trimming took off 5 bases at V and 7 bases at J, with 21 bases between the two ends. CDR3 length: 15 residues.

This clonotype was seen at least ten times. The chain links TRBV5-1 to TRBJ2-1; 8 bases line up with TRBD2. The CDR3 loop spans 15 amino acids. The V segment lost 3 bases and the J segment 6 bases; nucleotides outside the gene matches: 8. Looked up from germline, CDR1 is SGHRS and CDR2 is YFSETQ. The CDR3 spells CASSSISGVPNEQFF. The CDR3 nucleotides are TGCGCCAGCAGCTCGATTAGCGGGGTACCCAATGAGCAGTTCTTC. The complete variable domain, with remaining parts taken from reference TRBV5-1 and TRBJ2-1, reads KAGVTQTPRYLIKTRGQQVTLSCSPISGHRSVSWYQQTPGQGLQFLFEYFSETQRNKGNFPGRFSGRQFSNSRSEMNVSTLELGDSALYLCASSSISGVPNEQFFGPGTRLTVL.

A word on this clonotype: This may be a read error, as it is one base from a much larger clone. CDR3 nucleotide sequence: TGTGCCAGCTCACGGACAGCCTCTGACTCTGGGGCCAACGTCCTGACTTTC. Its protein product is CASSRTASDSGANVLTF. The chain couples TRBV18 to TRBJ2-6, with D perhaps TRBD1 (6 bases). Trimming left V 4 bases short and J 0 bases short, with 13 bases between. The germline V gene has CDR1 KGHSH and CDR2 LQKENI. The CDR3 has 17 residues. The whole variable domain, remainder taken from reference TRBV18 and TRBJ2-6, is NAGVMQNPRHLVRRRGQEARLRCSPMKGHSHVYWYRQLPEEGLKFMVYLQKENIIDESGMPKERFSAEFPKEGPSILRIQQVVRGDSAAYFCASSRTASDSGANVLTFGAGSRLTVL.

CDR3 in DNA: TGTGCCAGCAGTTATGGGGGACGGGGAGCTGAAGCTTTCTTT. It encodes CASSYGGRGAEAFF. The J gene is TRBJ1-1, the V gene TRBV6-2 or TRBV6-3; the D gene is possibly TRBD1 (5 bases). Deletions cut 3 bases from V and 6 bases from J, with 14 bases between. The CDR3 has 14 residues. The germline V gene encodes CDR1 MNHEY and CDR2 SVGEGT.

The chain has TRBV5-1 and TRBJ2-1, with a possible D match to TRBD2 (6 bases). V lost 4 bases, J lost 5 bases, and 19 bases lay in between. Germline lookup yields CDR1 SGHRS and CDR2 YFSETQ. This CDR3 has 16 residues. CDR3 bases: TGCGCCAGCAGCCCCTGGACTAAGAGGTCGGACAATGAGCAGTTCTTC. Amino acids: CASSPWTKRSDNEQFF.

This clonotype was seen ten or more times. V and J are TRBV28 and TRBJ2-7; 7 nucleotides line up with TRBD1. Unmatched junction bases numbered 11, after V lost 5 bases and J lost 7 bases. CDR1 and CDR2 (germline): MDHEN, SYDVKM. The CDR3 contains 14 residues. This CDR3 is CASSRPDRAEEQYF. CDR3 coding DNA: TGTGCCAGCAGTCGCCCCGACAGGGCAGAAGAGCAGTACTTC.

This clonotype was observed a handful of times. A read error may explain this, as a much larger clone is one base away. The chain combines TRBV29-1 with TRBJ1-2; D gene uncertain. The V gene lost 4 bases and the J gene lost 7 bases, with 13 bases spanning the gap. The CDR3 totals 12 residues. The germline gives CDR1 SQVTM, CDR2 ANQGSEA. The CDR3 region has the DNA TGCAGCGTTGTCCCAAATTGCGTTGGCTACACCTTC. Its protein product is CSVVPNCVGYTF. The whole variable domain, filled in from reference TRBV29-1 and TRBJ1-2, reads SAVISQKPSRDICQRGTSLTIQCQVDSQVTMMFWYRQQPGQSLTLIATANQGSEATYESGFVIDKFPISRPNLTFSTLTVSNMSPEDSSIYLCSVVPNCVGYTFGSGTRLTVV.

Many counts were recorded for this clonotype. The chain is built from TRBV6-6 and TRBJ2-5; the D is unclear. V was pared by 0 bases and J by 2 bases, with 10 bases between. The germline gives CDR1 MNHNY, CDR2 SVGAGI (reference sequence). CDR3 size: 15 residues. CDR3 coding DNA: TGTGCCAGCAGTTACTCCGGCCAGTTACAAGAGACCCAGTACTTC. This translates into CASSYSGQLQETQYF.

V and J are TRBV12-3 or TRBV12-4 and TRBJ1-1; 9 nucleotides match TRBD1. V dropped 7 bases and J dropped 3; count of bases not matched to a gene: 12. CDR3 size: 16 residues. Here the CDR3 DNA reads TGTGCCAGCAAGTTTAAGATACAGGGGGCTGACACTGAAGCTTTCTTT. This sequence encodes CASKFKIQGADTEAFF.

The table lists this clonotype with many counts. The chain combines TRBV10-3 with TRBJ2-1, with D possibly called TRBD1 or TRBD2 (5 bases each). Germline V gives CDR1 ENHRY, CDR2 SYGVKD. V dropped 0 bases and J dropped 7 bases, with 10 bases sitting between them. This CDR3 contains 14 residues. CDR3: CAISESGPKNEQFF. CDR3 in DNA: TGTGCCATCAGTGAGTCGGGACCAAAAAATGAGCAGTTCTTC.

This clonotype was seen a handful of times. A read error is possible here, since a much larger clone lies one base away. CDR3 amino acids: CGARAAGRGQETQYF. In nucleotides, the CDR3 is TGCGGTGCTAGGGCTGCGGGGAGGGGGCAAGAGACCCAGTACTTC. V is TRBV20-1 and J is TRBJ2-5; D is possibly TRBD2 (7 bases). Germline CDR1 DFQATT, CDR2 SNEGSKA (reference sequence). There are 15 residues in the CDR3.